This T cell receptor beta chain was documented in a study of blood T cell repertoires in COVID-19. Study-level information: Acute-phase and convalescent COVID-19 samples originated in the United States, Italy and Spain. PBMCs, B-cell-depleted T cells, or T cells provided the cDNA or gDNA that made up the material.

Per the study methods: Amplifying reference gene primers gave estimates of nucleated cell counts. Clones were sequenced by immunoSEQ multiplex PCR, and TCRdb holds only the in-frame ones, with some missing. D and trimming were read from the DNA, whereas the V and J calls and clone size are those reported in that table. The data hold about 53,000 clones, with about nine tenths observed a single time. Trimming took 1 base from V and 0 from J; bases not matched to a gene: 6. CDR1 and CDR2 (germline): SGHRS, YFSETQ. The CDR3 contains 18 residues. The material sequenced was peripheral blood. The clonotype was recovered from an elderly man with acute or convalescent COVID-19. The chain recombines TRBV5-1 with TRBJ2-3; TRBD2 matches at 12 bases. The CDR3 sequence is CASSLKASGGDSTDTQYF. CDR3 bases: TGCGCCAGCAGCTTGAAGGCTAGCGGGGGGGATAGCACAGATACGCAGTATTTT.